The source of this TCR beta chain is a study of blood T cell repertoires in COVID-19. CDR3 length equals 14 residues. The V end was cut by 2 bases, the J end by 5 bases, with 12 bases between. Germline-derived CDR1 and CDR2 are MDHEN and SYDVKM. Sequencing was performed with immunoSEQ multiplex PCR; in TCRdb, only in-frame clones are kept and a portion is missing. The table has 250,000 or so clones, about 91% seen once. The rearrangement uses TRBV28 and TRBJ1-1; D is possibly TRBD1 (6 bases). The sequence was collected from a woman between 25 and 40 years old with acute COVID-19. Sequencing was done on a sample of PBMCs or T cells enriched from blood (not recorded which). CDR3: CASSLVGAGTEAFF. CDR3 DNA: TGTGCCAGCAGTTTAGTGGGGGCTGGGACTGAAGCTTTCTTT.